Given below is one T cell receptor beta chain in context. The antigen remains undetermined. This specimen belongs to a study of beta chain features in type 1 diabetes. The study, taken as a whole, reports: The naive, central memory and Treg TCRB repertoires showed an apparent similarity that was greater among patients than among healthy donors. Patients with type 1 diabetes carried fewer insertions and had more deletions at their VDJ junctions.

Expressed TCRB transcripts got sequenced, as all isolated RNA was reverse transcribed. Produced via immunoSEQ multiplex PCR; TCRdb's table is partial and in-frame only. Altogether 970,000 or so clones are present, roughly 15% being singletons, with the ten largest covering 0.02% to 0.025%. CDR1 and CDR2 (germline): SGHAT, FQNNGV. Trimming stripped 1 base from V and 3 bases from J, with 7 bases between. The CDR3 loop spans 13 amino acids. Sorted CD4+ subsets: naive, central memory, regulatory, stem cell-like memory (CD45RO/CCR7/CD25/CD127/CD95/CD27 panel). The source of this sequence is a woman aged 18 to 35 in good health. Sequencing input: naive CD4+ T cells from blood. V is TRBV11-2 and J is TRBJ2-7; D is unresolved. The CDR3 protein is CASSLAERYEQYF. The CDR3 coding sequence is TGTGCCAGCAGCTTAGCGGAGCGCTACGAGCAGTACTTC.